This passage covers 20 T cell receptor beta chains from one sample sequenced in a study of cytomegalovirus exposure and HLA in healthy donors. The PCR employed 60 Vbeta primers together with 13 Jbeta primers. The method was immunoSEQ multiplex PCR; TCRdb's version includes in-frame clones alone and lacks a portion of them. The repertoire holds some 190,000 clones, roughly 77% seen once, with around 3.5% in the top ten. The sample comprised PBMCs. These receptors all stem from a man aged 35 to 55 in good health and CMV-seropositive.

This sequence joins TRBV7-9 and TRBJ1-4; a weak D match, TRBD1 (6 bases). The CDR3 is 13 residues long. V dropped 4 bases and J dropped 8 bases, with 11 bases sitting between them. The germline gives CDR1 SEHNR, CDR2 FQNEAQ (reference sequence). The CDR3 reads CASSSPRGEKLFF. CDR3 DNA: TGTGCCAGCAGCTCCCCGAGGGGGGAAAAACTGTTTTTT.

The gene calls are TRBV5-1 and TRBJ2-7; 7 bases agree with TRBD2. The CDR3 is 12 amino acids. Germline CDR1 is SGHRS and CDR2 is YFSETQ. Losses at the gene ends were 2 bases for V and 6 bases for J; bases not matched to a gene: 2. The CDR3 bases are TGCGCCAGCAGCTTTCCGGGAGGCGAGCAGTACTTC. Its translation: CASSFPGGEQYF.

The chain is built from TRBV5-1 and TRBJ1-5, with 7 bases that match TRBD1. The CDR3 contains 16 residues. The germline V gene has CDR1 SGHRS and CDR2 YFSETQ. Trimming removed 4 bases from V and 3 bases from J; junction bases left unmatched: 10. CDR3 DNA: TGCGCCAGCAGCCCCGGGGCAGGGGGACCCAATCAGCCCCAGCATTTT. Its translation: CASSPGAGGPNQPQHF.

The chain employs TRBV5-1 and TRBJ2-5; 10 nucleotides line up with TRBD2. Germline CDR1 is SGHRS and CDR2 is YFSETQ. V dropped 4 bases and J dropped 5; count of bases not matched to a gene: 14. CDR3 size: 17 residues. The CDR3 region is CASSQGKKREGRETQYF. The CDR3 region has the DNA TGCGCCAGCAGCCAAGGGAAAAAGCGGGAGGGCCGGGAGACCCAGTACTTC.

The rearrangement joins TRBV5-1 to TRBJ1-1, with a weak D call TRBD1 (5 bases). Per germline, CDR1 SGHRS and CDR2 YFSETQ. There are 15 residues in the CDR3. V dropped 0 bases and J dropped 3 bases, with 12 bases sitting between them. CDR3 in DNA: TGCGCCAGCAGCTTGGAGGCATGGGGGGACACTGAAGCTTTCTTT. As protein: CASSLEAWGDTEAFF. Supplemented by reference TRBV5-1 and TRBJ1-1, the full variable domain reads KAGVTQTPRYLIKTRGQQVTLSCSPISGHRSVSWYQQTPGQGLQFLFEYFSETQRNKGNFPGRFSGRQFSNSRSEMNVSTLELGDSALYLCASSLEAWGDTEAFFGQGTRLTVV.

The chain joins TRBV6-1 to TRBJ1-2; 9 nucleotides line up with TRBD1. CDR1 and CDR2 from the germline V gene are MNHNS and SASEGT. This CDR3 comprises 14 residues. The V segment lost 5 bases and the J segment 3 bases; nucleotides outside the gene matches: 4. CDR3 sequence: CASSPGTGHYGYTF. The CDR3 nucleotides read TGTGCCAGCAGTCCCGGGACAGGGCACTATGGCTACACCTTC.

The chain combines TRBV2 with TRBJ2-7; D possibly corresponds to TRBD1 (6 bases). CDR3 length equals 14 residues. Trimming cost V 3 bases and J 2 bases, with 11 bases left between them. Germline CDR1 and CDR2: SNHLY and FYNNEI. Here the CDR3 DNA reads TGTGCCAGCAGTGAGACAGGAGGCACCTACGAGCAGTACTTC. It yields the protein CASSETGGTYEQYF.

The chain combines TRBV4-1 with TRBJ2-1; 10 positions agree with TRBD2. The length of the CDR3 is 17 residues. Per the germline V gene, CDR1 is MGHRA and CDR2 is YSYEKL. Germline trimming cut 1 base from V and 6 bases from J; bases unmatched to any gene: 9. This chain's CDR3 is CASSQAPGTSVGNEQFF. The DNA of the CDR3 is TGCGCCAGCAGCCAAGCCCCCGGGACTAGCGTCGGCAATGAGCAGTTCTTC.

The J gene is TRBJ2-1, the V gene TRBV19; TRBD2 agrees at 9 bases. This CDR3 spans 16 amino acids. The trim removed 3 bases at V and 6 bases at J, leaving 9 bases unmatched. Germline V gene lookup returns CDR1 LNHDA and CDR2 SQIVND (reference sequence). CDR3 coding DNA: TGTGCCAGTAGTATCTCATCTAGCGGGATTCTCAATGAGCAGTTCTTC. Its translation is CASSISSSGILNEQFF.

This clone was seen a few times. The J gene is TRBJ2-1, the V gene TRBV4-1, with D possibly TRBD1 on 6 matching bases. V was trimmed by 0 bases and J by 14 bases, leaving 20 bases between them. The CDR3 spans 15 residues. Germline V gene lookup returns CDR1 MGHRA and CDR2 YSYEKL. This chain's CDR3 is CASSQEGAGGSAKFF. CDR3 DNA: TGCGCCAGCAGCCAAGAGGGGGCAGGTGGGAGCGCAAAGTTCTTC.

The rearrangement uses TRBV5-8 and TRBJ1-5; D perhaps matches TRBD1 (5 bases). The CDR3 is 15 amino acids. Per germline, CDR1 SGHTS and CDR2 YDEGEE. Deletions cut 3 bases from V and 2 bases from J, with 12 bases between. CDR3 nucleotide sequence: TGTGCCAGCAGCTCATGGTGGGGGGGCAATCAGCCCCAGCATTTT. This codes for CASSSWWGGNQPQHF.

DNA of the CDR3: TGTGCCTGGAGTGTCACAGGGGGGGACGAGCAGTACTTC. Translated, it gives CAWSVTGGDEQYF. The V call is TRBV30, the J call TRBJ2-7; a possible D gene is TRBD1 (8 bases). The V end lost 0 bases, the J end lost 5 bases, and 11 bases lay between the germline ends. Germline-derived CDR1 and CDR2 are GTSNPN and SVGIG (reference sequence). This CDR3 spans 13 amino acids.

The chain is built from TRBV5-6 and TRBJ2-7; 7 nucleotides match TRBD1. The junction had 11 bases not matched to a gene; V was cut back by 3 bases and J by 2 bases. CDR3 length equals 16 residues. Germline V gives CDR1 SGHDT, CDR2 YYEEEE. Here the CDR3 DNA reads TGTGCCAGCAGCTATAACAGGGGATTCCCTACCTACGAGCAGTACTTC. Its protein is CASSYNRGFPTYEQYF.

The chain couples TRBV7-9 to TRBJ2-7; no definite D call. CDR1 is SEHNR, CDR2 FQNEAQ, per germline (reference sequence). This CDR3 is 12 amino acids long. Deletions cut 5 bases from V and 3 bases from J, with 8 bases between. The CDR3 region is CASSRQDYEQYF. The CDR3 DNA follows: TGTGCCAGCAGCCGCCAGGACTACGAGCAGTACTTC.

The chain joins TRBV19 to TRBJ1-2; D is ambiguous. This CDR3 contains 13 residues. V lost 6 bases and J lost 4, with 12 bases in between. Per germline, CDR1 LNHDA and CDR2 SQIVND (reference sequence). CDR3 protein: CASRGRNLYGYTF. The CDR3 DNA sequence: TGTGCCAGTAGGGGGAGGAACCTCTATGGCTACACCTTC.

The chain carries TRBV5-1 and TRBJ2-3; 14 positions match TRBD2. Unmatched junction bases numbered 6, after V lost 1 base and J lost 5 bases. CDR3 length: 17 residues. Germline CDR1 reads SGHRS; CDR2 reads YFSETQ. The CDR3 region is CASSLRPGLAGEDTQYF. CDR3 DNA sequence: TGCGCCAGCAGCTTGAGGCCGGGACTAGCGGGAGAAGATACGCAGTATTTT.

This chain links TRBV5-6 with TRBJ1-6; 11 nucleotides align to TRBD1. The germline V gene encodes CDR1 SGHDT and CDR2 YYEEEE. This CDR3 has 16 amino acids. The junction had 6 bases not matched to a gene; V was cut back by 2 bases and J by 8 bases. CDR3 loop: CASSFGQGARDSPLHF. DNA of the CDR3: TGTGCCAGCAGCTTTGGACAGGGGGCGCGAGATTCACCCCTCCACTTT.

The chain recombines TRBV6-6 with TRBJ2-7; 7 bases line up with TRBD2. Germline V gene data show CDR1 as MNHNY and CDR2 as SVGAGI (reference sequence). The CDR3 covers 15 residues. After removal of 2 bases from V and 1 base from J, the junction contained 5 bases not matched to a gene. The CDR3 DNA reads TGTGCCAGCAGTTACGGACTAGTGGGTTCCTACGAGCAGTACTTC. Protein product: CASSYGLVGSYEQYF.

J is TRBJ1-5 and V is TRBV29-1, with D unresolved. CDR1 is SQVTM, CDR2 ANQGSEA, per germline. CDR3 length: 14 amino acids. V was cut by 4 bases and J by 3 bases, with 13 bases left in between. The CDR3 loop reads CSVAETGFNQPQHF. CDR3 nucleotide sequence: TGCAGCGTTGCAGAGACGGGTTTCAATCAGCCCCAGCATTTT.

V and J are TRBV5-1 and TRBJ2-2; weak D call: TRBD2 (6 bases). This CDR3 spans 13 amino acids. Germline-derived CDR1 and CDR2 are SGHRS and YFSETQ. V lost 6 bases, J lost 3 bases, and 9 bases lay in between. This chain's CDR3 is CASTSGDTGELFF. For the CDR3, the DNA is TGCGCCAGCACCTCGGGGGACACCGGGGAGCTGTTTTTT.